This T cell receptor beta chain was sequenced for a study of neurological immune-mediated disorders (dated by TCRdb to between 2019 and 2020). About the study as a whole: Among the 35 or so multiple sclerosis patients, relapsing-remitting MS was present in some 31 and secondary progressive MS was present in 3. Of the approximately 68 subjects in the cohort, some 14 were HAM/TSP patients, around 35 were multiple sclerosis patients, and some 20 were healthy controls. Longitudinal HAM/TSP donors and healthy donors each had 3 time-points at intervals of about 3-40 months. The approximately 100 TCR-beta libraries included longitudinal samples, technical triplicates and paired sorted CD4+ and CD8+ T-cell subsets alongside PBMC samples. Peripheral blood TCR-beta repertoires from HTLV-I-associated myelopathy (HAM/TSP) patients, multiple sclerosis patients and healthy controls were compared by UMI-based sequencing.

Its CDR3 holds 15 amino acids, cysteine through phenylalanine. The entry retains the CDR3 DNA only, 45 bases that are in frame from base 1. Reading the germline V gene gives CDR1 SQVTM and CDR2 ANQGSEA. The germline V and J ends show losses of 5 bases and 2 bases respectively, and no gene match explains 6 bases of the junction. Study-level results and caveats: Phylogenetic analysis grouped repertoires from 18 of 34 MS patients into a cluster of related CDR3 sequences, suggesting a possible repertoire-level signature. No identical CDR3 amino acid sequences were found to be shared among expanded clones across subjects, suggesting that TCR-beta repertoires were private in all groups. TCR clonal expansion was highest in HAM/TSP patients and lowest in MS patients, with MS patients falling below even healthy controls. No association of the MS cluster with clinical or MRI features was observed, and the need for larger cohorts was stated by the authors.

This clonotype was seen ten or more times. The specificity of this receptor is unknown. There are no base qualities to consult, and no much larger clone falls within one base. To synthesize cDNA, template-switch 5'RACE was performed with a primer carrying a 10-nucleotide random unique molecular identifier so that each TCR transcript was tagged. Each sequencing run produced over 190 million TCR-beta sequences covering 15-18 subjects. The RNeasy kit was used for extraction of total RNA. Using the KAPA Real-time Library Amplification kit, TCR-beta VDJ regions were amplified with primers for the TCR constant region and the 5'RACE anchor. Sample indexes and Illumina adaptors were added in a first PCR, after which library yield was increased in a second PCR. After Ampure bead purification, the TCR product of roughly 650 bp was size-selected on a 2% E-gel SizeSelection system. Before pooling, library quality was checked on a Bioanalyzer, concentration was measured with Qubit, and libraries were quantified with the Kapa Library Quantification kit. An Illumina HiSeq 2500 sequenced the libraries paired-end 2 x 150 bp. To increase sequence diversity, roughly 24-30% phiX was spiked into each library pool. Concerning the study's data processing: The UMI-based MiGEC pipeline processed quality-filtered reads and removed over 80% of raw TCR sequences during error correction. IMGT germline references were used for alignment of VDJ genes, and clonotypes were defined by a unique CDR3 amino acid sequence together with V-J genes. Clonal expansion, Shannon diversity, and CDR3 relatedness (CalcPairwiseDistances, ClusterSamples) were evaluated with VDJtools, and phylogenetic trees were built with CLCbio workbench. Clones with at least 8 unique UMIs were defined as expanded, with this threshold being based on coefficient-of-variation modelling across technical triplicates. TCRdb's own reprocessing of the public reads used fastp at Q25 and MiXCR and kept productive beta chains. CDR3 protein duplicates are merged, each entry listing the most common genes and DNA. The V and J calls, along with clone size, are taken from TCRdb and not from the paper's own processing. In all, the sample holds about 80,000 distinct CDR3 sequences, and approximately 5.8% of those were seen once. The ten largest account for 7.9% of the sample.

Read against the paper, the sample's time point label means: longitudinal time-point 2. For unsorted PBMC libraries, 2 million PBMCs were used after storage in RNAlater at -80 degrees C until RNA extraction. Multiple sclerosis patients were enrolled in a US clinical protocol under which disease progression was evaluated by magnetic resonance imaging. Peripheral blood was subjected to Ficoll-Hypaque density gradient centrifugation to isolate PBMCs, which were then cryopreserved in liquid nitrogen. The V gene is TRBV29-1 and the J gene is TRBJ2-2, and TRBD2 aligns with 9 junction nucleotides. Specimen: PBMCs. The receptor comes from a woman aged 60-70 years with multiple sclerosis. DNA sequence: TGCAGCGTTTCCGAGCGGGGGGCAAACACCGGGGAGCTGTTTTTT. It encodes CSVSERGANTGELFF.